Presented here are 9 T cell receptor beta chains from one specimen sequenced in a study of T cells after yellow fever vaccination. MiXCR, applied by TCRdb to the 5' RACE reads, yields one record per CDR3 protein. The data hold just under 85,000 distinct CDR3 sequences, with roughly 15% observed a single time. The sequences come from CD8+ T cells not binding an NS4B(214-222) dextramer, sorted from PBMCs, collected less than 25 days after the first yellow fever vaccination. These receptors were collected from a man aged 18 to 29 who received the YFV17D yellow fever vaccine.

In DNA form, the CDR3 reads TGTGCCAGCAGCGCTCCACTTGGGGCTGAAGCTTTCTTT. This translates into CASSAPLGAEAFF. The rearrangement uses TRBV9 and TRBJ1-1; D remains ambiguous. V was shortened by 3 bases and J by 6 bases, with 12 bases between the two germline ends. This CDR3 spans 13 amino acids. The germline gives CDR1 SGDLS, CDR2 YYNGEE.

The sample holds a few counts of this clonotype. V and J are TRBV12-3 or TRBV12-4 and TRBJ2-1; 7 bases are shared with TRBD1. This CDR3 has 14 amino acids. Trimming at V came to 5 bases and at J to 7 bases, leaving 8 bases not matched to a gene. CDR3 sequence reads: CASSPDREWNEQFF. The CDR3 nucleotides are TGTGCCAGCAGTCCAGACAGGGAGTGGAATGAGCAGTTCTTC.

This clonotype was recorded a few times. V usage is TRBV29-1 and J usage is TRBJ2-5; D may be TRBD2 (6 bases). The CDR3 has 13 residues. Germline CDR1 SQVTM, CDR2 ANQGSEA. Trimming pared 2 bases from V and 5 bases from J, leaving 12 bases between. CDR3 sequence: CSVEKGLRETQYF. CDR3 in DNA: TGCAGCGTTGAAAAGGGACTGAGGGAGACCCAGTACTTC. Supplemented by reference TRBV29-1 and TRBJ2-5, the full variable domain reads SAVISQKPSRDICQRGTSLTIQCQVDSQVTMMFWYRQQPGQSLTLIATANQGSEATYESGFVIDKFPISRPNLTFSTLTVSNMSPEDSSIYLCSVEKGLRETQYFGPGTRLLVL.

This chain uses TRBV29-1 with TRBJ2-5; 9 nucleotides match TRBD1. The V gene's germline CDR1 is SQVTM and CDR2 ANQGSEA. The CDR3 runs to 13 residues. The junction had 6 bases not matched to a gene; V was cut back by 6 bases and J by 4 bases. This chain's CDR3 is CSVNRGLRETQYF. The CDR3 coding sequence is TGCAGCGTAAACAGGGGGCTGAGAGAGACCCAGTACTTC.

The CDR3 spells CASSQSGDYEQYF. The CDR3 region has the DNA TGCGCCAGCAGCCAATCTGGTGACTACGAGCAGTACTTC. The V and J genes are TRBV4-1 and TRBJ2-7; no definite D call. This CDR3 has 13 amino acids. Germline values: CDR1 MGHRA, CDR2 YSYEKL. Trimming removed 2 bases from V and 3 bases from J, with 8 bases in between.

This clonotype was counted once. The chain links TRBV7-8 to TRBJ2-7; TRBD1 aligns across 9 bases. Germline loops: CDR1 SGHVS, CDR2 FQNEAQ. V gave up 5 bases and J gave up 4 bases; unmatched junction bases: 9. This CDR3 is 15 amino acids long. CDR3 amino acids: CASSLGTGRNYEQYV. The CDR3 nucleotides are TGTGCCAGCAGCCTGGGGACAGGGAGAAATTACGAGCAGTACGTC.

This rearrangement joins TRBV29-1 to TRBJ2-3; either TRBD1 or TRBD2 may fit D (6 bases each). V was cut by 0 bases and J by 4 bases, with 11 bases left in between. The CDR3 covers 14 residues. CDR1 SQVTM and CDR2 ANQGSEA come from the germline V gene. DNA for the CDR3: TGCAGCGTTGAAGATGGGGGGCTCGCAGATACGCAGTATTTT. It specifies CSVEDGGLADTQYF.

This clonotype was detected only a few times. This chain joins TRBV6-5 and TRBJ2-7; D call uncertain. CDR1 and CDR2 (germline): MNHEY, SVGAGI. The V end was cut by 2 bases, the J end by 10 bases, with 18 bases between. CDR3 length equals 14 residues. The CDR3 spells CASSYRWGTTEQYF. The CDR3 DNA is TGTGCCAGCAGTTACCGTTGGGGAACAACCGAACAGTACTTC.

This clonotype appeared a few times. The CDR3 loop is CASSQVWAGEGSETQYF. The CDR3 DNA is TGCGCCAGCAGCCAAGTATGGGCAGGGGAGGGCTCGGAGACCCAGTACTTC. The chain couples TRBV4-1 to TRBJ2-5, with D possibly matching TRBD2 (7 bases). The CDR3 has 17 residues. CDR1 MGHRA and CDR2 YSYEKL come from the germline V gene. V lost 1 base and J 5 bases, leaving 20 bases between the germline ends.